This T cell receptor (beta chain) was sequenced during a study of cytomegalovirus exposure and HLA in healthy donors. General observations from the study: The study flagged about 150 TCR beta chains as cytomegalovirus-associated. Several top significant clusters appeared, in a later analysis, to be linked to common viral pathogens. In vitro experiments confirmed that three CMV-associated chains were specific for CMV antigens.

Researchers ran the PCR with 60 Vbeta and 13 Jbeta primers. Repertoires were generated with immunoSEQ multiplex PCR, while TCRdb's copy carries only in-frame clones and drops some. The table records about 140,000 clones, less than 9.5% of them present only once. This clone was observed a few times. The target antigen is unknown. The TCR sequence derives from a male donor in good health and CMV-seronegative. Sequencing used PBMCs.

CDR3 sequence: CASSQDRWGTGGNTEAFF. CDR3 nucleotides: TGCGCCAGCAGCCAAGATCGATGGGGGACAGGGGGGAACACTGAAGCTTTCTTT. The chain couples TRBV4-3 to TRBJ1-1; TRBD1 matches at 11 bases. Germline V lookup: CDR1 LGHNA, CDR2 YSLEER. This CDR3 contains 18 residues. V lost 0 bases to trimming and J lost 1 base; unmatched junction nucleotides: 7.